This T cell receptor beta chain emerged from a study of regulatory and conventional T cells in RAG deficiency. Conventional CD4+ T cells were sorted from blood as CD25-low CD127-high cells. The J segment lost 0 bases and the V segment lost 2 bases, leaving 4 bases of the junction unmatched. The germline CDR1 and CDR2 sequences are MDHEN and SYDVKM. The CDR3 runs 17 residues. Method: immunoSEQ multiplex PCR; TCRdb's copy keeps in-frame clones and lacks some. The sample includes some 21,000 clones, around 94% seen only once; the top ten take about 0.73%. These data also featured in a second study, about regulatory T cells. From that study: Primers: 52 TRBV forward and 13 TRBJ reverse.

The clonotype originates from a human donor in good health. The V call is TRBV28, the J call TRBJ2-1; 10 bases fit TRBD2. Sequenced: CD4+ T cells sorted from blood. The CDR3 coding sequence is TGTGCCAGCAGTTTACTTACTAGCGGGACCTCCTACAATGAGCAGTTCTTC. This translates into CASSLLTSGTSYNEQFF.